Presented here are 27 T cell receptor beta chains from one specimen sequenced in a study of blood T cell repertoires in COVID-19. The data were produced by immunoSEQ multiplex PCR, yet TCRdb's version contains in-frame clones alone and is incomplete. Of around 20,000 clones listed, roughly 87% are singletons. Sequencing was carried out using peripheral blood. The origin of the receptors is a human donor in a cohort sampled during active COVID-19. The donor label of this sample is uncertain.

This chain connects TRBV7-9 to TRBJ1-2, with 8 nucleotides matching TRBD1. CDR1 SEHNR and CDR2 FQNEAQ come from the germline V gene (reference sequence). Trimming took 5 bases from V and 7 from J; bases not matched to a gene: 9. The length of the CDR3 is 14 residues. DNA for the CDR3: TGTGCCAGCAGCCGAGAGACAGGGGCGACTGGCTACACCTTC. As protein: CASSRETGATGYTF.

The V call is TRBV7-2, the J call TRBJ2-6, with TRBD2 identical over 7 bases. Germline V gene data show CDR1 as SGHTA and CDR2 as FQGNSA. V gave up 2 bases and J gave up 1 base; unmatched junction bases: 2. This CDR3 has 16 amino acids. CDR3 amino acids: CASSLSAGSGANVLTF. The CDR3 coding sequence is TGTGCCAGCAGCTTATCAGCGGGGTCTGGGGCCAACGTCCTGACTTTC. The full variable domain, in which reference TRBV7-2 and TRBJ2-6 provide the parts outside the CDR3, is GAGVSQSPSNKVTEKGKDVELRCDPISGHTALYWYRQSLGQGLEFLIYFQGNSAPDKSGLPSDRFSAERTGGSVSTLTIQRTQQEDSAVYLCASSLSAGSGANVLTFGAGSRLTVL.

V and J are TRBV28 and TRBJ1-2; 8 bases map to TRBD1. Losses at the gene ends were 4 bases for V and 4 bases for J; bases not matched to a gene: 11. CDR1 is MDHEN and CDR2 is SYDVKM in the germline V gene. The CDR3 totals 16 residues. DNA for the CDR3: TGTGCCAGCAGTTCCACCTCGGACAGGGCCACCTATGGCTACACCTTC. Its translation: CASSSTSDRATYGYTF.

In this sample, this clone turned up a few times. This chain links TRBV18 with TRBJ1-4; weak D call: TRBD1 (5 bases). Germline CDR1 reads KGHSH; CDR2 reads LQKENI. The CDR3 spans 15 residues. Trimming took 3 bases from V and 7 from J, leaving 15 bases between them. The CDR3 region is CASSPTGTGREKLFF. As DNA, the CDR3 is TGTGCCAGCTCACCCACCGGGACTGGGCGTGAAAAACTGTTTTTT.

V is TRBV5-6 and J is TRBJ2-5, with a tentative D call TRBD2 (5 bases). V gave up 3 bases and J gave up 7 bases, with 19 bases separating them. CDR3 size: 15 residues. Germline V gene lookup returns CDR1 SGHDT and CDR2 YYEEEE. CDR3 amino acids: CASSSGFDLAGTQYF. CDR3 sequence (DNA): TGTGCCAGCAGCTCGGGATTCGATCTCGCGGGGACCCAGTACTTC.

This rearrangement joins TRBV19 to TRBJ1-4, with D tentatively TRBD1 (5 bases). This CDR3 has 15 residues. V was clipped by 3 bases and J by 5 bases, with 13 bases between them. The germline CDR1 and CDR2 sequences are LNHDA and SQIVND (reference sequence). The CDR3 is CASSIAGAENEKLFF. CDR3 nucleotide sequence: TGTGCCAGTAGTATCGCTGGGGCGGAGAATGAAAAACTGTTTTTT.

The V and J genes are TRBV12-3 or TRBV12-4 and TRBJ2-7; 8 nucleotides line up with TRBD2. V gave up 6 bases and J gave up 6 bases; unmatched junction bases: 1. CDR3 size: 11 residues. This CDR3 is CASSGTSEQYF. In DNA, the CDR3 is TGTGCCAGCAGCGGGACTAGCGAGCAGTACTTC.

The gene calls are TRBV18 and TRBJ1-2, with 8 bases fitting TRBD1. This CDR3 spans 20 amino acids. The germline V gene has CDR1 KGHSH and CDR2 LQKENI. The junction had 25 bases not matched to a gene; V was cut back by 2 bases and J by 8 bases. CDR3: CASSPGVFGGQETSMGGYTF. CDR3 nucleotides: TGTGCCAGCTCACCAGGGGTCTTCGGGGGACAGGAGACCTCTATGGGAGGCTACACCTTC.

This chain uses TRBV7-2 with TRBJ2-5; 9 nucleotides align to TRBD1. V gave up 6 bases and J gave up 6 bases; unmatched junction bases: 8. CDR3 length equals 14 residues. The germline V gene encodes CDR1 SGHTA and CDR2 FQGNSA. Here the CDR3 DNA reads TGTGCCAGCAGTCCGGGCGGACAGGGGAAGACCCAGTACTTC. Protein sequence: CASSPGGQGKTQYF.

V is TRBV5-1 and J is TRBJ2-7; 8 bases fit TRBD1. CDR3 length: 14 residues. Germline V gives CDR1 SGHRS, CDR2 YFSETQ. V dropped 4 bases and J dropped 5; count of bases not matched to a gene: 8. The CDR3 region is CASSNRDRRDEQYF. The CDR3 nucleotides read TGCGCCAGCAGCAACCGGGACAGGAGGGACGAGCAGTACTTC.

CDR3 sequence: CASSILLAGLTDTQYF. CDR3 DNA sequence: TGTGCCAGCAGCATCTTACTAGCGGGACTCACAGATACGCAGTATTTT. V is TRBV21-1 and J is TRBJ2-3; the D call TRBD2 from the table was never checked on the DNA. TRBV21-1 is tagged as a pseudogene. The CDR3 sequence is 16 residues long.

This clone was counted only a few times. The chain couples TRBV28 to TRBJ1-5; D is unresolved. Per the germline V gene, CDR1 is MDHEN and CDR2 is SYDVKM. V lost 5 bases, J lost 5 bases, and 13 bases lay in between. The CDR3 spans 14 residues. In DNA form, the CDR3 reads TGTGCCAGCAGTCCTGAGGGTATCGATCAGCCCCAGCATTTT. It is translated as CASSPEGIDQPQHF. Together with reference TRBV28 and TRBJ1-5, the CDR3 gives the full variable domain: DVKVTQSSRYLVKRTGEKVFLECVQDMDHENMFWYRQDPGLGLRLIYFSYDVKMKEKGDIPEGYSVSREKKERFSLILESASTNQTSMYLCASSPEGIDQPQHFGDGTRLSIL.

The chain recombines TRBV2 with TRBJ2-4; the match to TRBD1 covers 7 bases. The CDR3 is made up of 13 amino acids. V trimming: 4 bases; J trimming: 5 bases; junction bases outside the gene matches: 2. Germline V gives CDR1 SNHLY, CDR2 FYNNEI. CDR3 in amino acids: CASSGQGQNIQYF. In DNA, the CDR3 is TGTGCCAGCAGTGGACAGGGTCAAAACATTCAGTACTTC.

The chain joins TRBV30 to TRBJ2-3; 9 bases align to TRBD2. The CDR3 is made up of 16 amino acids. V lost 2 bases, J lost 5 bases, and 11 bases stayed unmatched. Germline values: CDR1 GTSNPN, CDR2 SVGIG (reference sequence). The CDR3 region is CAWSKLWREGVDTQYF. CDR3 nucleotide sequence: TGTGCCTGGAGTAAGCTTTGGCGGGAGGGAGTAGATACGCAGTATTTT.

The chain is built from TRBV10-1 and TRBJ2-1; 7 bases line up with TRBD2. The CDR3 has 14 residues. J was trimmed by 5 bases and V by 0 bases; bases with no gene match: 1. Germline V gene data show CDR1 as WNHNN and CDR2 as SYGVQD (reference sequence). The CDR3 coding sequence is TGCGCCAGCAGTGAGTCGAGCGGGAACAATGAGCAGTTCTTC. Encoded protein: CASSESSGNNEQFF.

The chain combines TRBV3-1 (or the pseudogene TRBV3-2) with TRBJ2-1; a possible D gene is TRBD2 (5 bases). The length of the CDR3 is 17 residues. Germline V gives CDR1 LGHDT, CDR2 YNNKEL (reference sequence). The V end lost 4 bases, the J end lost 0 bases, and 16 bases lay between the germline ends. The CDR3 loop reads CASSPGGSWASYNEQFF. DNA for the CDR3: TGTGCCAGCAGCCCCGGTGGGAGTTGGGCCTCCTACAATGAGCAGTTCTTC.

The chain combines TRBV7-9 with TRBJ2-5; 7 bases fit TRBD2. V shed 0 bases, J shed 2 bases, and the junction held 12 bases outside the gene matches. CDR1 and CDR2 (germline): SEHNR, FQNEAQ (reference sequence). This CDR3 is built from 18 residues. The CDR3 loop is CASSLARASGAPQETQYF. CDR3 bases: TGTGCCAGCAGCTTAGCACGGGCTAGCGGAGCACCACAAGAGACCCAGTACTTC.

The DNA for the CDR3 is TGCGCCAGCAGCTTGGAGCAGCGGATGAGCTCCTACGAGCAGTACTTC. It specifies CASSLEQRMSSYEQYF. The chain joins TRBV5-1 to TRBJ2-7; possible D gene TRBD2, 5 bases. The CDR3 runs to 16 residues. The ends were cut back, 0 bases at V and 0 bases at J, with 13 bases in the middle. The germline CDR1 and CDR2 sequences are SGHRS and YFSETQ.

The V call is TRBV20-1, the J call TRBJ2-5; D not resolved. Germline V gene sequence: CDR1 DFQATT, CDR2 SNEGSKA (reference sequence). This CDR3 is built from 10 residues. Trimming pared 6 bases from V and 3 bases from J, leaving 5 bases between. This CDR3 is CSALKETQYF. In nucleotides, the CDR3 is TGCAGTGCCCTAAAAGAGACCCAGTACTTC.

The chain uses TRBV7-9 and TRBJ2-5, with 7 bases identical to TRBD2. Germline V CDR1 and CDR2: SEHNR, FQNEAQ (reference sequence). The junction had 7 bases not matched to a gene; V was cut back by 5 bases and J by 1 base. The CDR3 covers 15 residues. The CDR3 coding sequence is TGTGCCAGCAGCCGCAGGAGGGAGGGCCAAGAGACCCAGTACTTC. Amino acid sequence: CASSRRREGQETQYF.

This clone was seen only once. The chain joins TRBV30 to TRBJ1-4, with TRBD1 as a possible D gene (5 bases). The V and J ends lost 7 bases and 4 bases respectively, with 10 bases between them. CDR3 size: 12 residues. Germline CDR1 GTSNPN, CDR2 SVGIG (reference sequence). CDR3: CALEGRNEKLFF. In nucleotides, the CDR3 is TGTGCCTTGGAGGGGCGTAATGAAAAACTGTTTTTT.

Comments on this clone: One end of the junction does not line up with germline, which may come from a read error. The genes are TRBV5-1 and TRBJ1-3, with no clear D. This CDR3 comprises 18 residues. Looked up from germline, CDR1 is SGHRS and CDR2 is YFSETQ. Written as DNA, the CDR3 is TGCGTCAGCAGCTTGAGCCCGACATCGTTGGGCTCTGGAAACACCATATATTTT. Protein product: CVSSLSPTSLGSGNTIYF.

CDR3 in amino acids: CASSRGGSGGNEQFF. The CDR3 DNA reads as TGCGCCAGCAGCCGTGGAGGGTCGGGAGGCAATGAGCAGTTCTTC. This chain joins TRBV5-1 and TRBJ2-1; 7 bases fit TRBD2. Germline values: CDR1 SGHRS, CDR2 YFSETQ. The CDR3 contains 15 residues. V lost 4 bases and J lost 6; bases outside the gene matches: 10.

This chain connects TRBV30 to TRBJ2-4; possible D gene TRBD1, 6 bases. The ends were cut back, 3 bases at V and 3 bases at J, with 18 bases in the middle. The CDR3 contains 16 residues. CDR1 is GTSNPN and CDR2 is SVGIG in the germline V gene (reference sequence). The CDR3: CAWSPRGSWGKNIQYF. CDR3 nucleotides: TGTGCCTGGAGCCCGAGGGGGTCCTGGGGCAAAAACATTCAGTACTTC.

The J gene is TRBJ2-7, the V gene TRBV28; 10 bases line up with TRBD1. From germline, CDR1 is MDHEN and CDR2 SYDVKM. Unmatched junction bases numbered 4, after V lost 4 bases and J lost 1 base. This CDR3 region has 15 residues. The CDR3: CASSSLGQGSYEQYF. CDR3 coding DNA: TGTGCCAGCAGTTCCCTGGGACAGGGGTCCTACGAGCAGTACTTC.

The chain carries TRBV5-1 and TRBJ1-5; no clear D gene. V shed 4 bases and J shed 6 bases, with 11 bases lying between them. This CDR3 region has 13 residues. Per germline, CDR1 SGHRS and CDR2 YFSETQ. The CDR3 loop is CASSLYPGQPQHF. CDR3 bases: TGCGCCAGCAGCCTGTATCCCGGTCAGCCCCAGCATTTT.

This chain connects TRBV6-6 to TRBJ2-1, with D possibly matching TRBD2 (7 bases). Germline values: CDR1 MNHNY, CDR2 SVGAGI (reference sequence). The CDR3 has 15 residues. Trimming shortened V by 6 bases and J by 7 bases, and 19 bases separated the two germline ends. The CDR3 is CASRTDEGGKNEQFF. CDR3 coding DNA: TGTGCCAGCAGGACCGACGAGGGGGGGAAGAATGAGCAGTTCTTC.